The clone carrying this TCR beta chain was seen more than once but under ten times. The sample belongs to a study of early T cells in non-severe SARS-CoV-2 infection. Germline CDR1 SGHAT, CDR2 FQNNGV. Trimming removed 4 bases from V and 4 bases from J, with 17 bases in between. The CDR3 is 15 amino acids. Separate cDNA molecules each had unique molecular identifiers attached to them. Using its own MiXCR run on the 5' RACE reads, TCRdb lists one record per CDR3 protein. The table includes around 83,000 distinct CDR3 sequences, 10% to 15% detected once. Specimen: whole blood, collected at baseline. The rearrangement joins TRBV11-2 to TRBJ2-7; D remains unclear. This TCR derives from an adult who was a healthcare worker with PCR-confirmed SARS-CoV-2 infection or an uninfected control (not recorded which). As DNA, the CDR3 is TGTGCCAGCAGCTATCCACTCTTGGGCCAGTACGAGCAGTACTTC. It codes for CASSYPLLGQYEQYF. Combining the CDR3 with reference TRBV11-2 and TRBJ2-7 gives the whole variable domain EAGVAQSPRYKIIEKRQSVAFWCNPISGHATLYWYQQILGQGPKLLIQFQNNGVVDDSQLPKDRFSAERLKGVDSTLKIQPAKLEDSAVYLCASSYPLLGQYEQYFGPGTRLTVT.